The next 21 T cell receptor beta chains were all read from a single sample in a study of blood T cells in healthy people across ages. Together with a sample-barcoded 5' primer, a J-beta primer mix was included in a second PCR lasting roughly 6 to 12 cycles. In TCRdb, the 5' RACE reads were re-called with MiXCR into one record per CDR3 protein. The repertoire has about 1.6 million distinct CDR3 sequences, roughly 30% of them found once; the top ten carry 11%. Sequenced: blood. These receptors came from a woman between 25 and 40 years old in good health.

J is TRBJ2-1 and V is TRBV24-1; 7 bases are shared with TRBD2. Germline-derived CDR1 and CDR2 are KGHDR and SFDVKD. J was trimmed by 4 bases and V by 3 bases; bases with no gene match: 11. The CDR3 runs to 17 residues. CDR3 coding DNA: TGTGCCACCAGTGATGTTACTAGCGAAAGCGTATACAATGAGCAGTTCTTC. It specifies CATSDVTSESVYNEQFF.

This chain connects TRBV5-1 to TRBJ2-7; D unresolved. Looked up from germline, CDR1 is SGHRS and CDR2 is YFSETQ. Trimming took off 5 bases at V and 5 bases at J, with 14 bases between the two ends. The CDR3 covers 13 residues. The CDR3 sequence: CASSSGPRDEQYF. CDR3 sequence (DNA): TGCGCCAGCAGTTCTGGACCCCGTGACGAGCAGTACTTC. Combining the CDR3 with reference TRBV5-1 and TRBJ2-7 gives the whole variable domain KAGVTQTPRYLIKTRGQQVTLSCSPISGHRSVSWYQQTPGQGLQFLFEYFSETQRNKGNFPGRFSGRQFSNSRSEMNVSTLELGDSALYLCASSSGPRDEQYFGPGTRLTVT.

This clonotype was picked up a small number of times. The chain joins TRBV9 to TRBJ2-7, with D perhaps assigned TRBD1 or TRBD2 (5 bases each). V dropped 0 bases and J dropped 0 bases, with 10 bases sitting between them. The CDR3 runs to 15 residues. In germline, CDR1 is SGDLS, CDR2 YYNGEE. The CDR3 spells CASSVGGTHSYEQYF. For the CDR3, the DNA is TGTGCCAGCAGCGTAGGAGGGACCCACTCCTACGAGCAGTACTTC.

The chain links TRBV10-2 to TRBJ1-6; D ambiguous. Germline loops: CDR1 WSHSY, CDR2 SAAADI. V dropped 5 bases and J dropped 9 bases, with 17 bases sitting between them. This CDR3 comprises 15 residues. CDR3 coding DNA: TGCGCCAGCAGTCCGCAAGGACGGTGGGTTTCACCCCTCCACTTT. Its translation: CASSPQGRWVSPLHF.

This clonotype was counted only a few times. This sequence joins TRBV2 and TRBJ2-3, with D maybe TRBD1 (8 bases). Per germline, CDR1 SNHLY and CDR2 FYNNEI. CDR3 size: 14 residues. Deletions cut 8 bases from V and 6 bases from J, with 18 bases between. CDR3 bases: TGTGCCAGCCAGGGGGCGGGGGAAGAGGATACGCAGTATTTT. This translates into CASQGAGEEDTQYF.

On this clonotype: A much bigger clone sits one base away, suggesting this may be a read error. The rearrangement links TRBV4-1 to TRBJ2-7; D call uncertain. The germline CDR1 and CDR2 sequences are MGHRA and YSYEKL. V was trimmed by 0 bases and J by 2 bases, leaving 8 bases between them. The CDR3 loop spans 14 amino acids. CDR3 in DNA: TGCGCCAGCAGCCAAGATAGGCGGACCTACGAGCAGTACTTC. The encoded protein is CASSQDRRTYEQYF.

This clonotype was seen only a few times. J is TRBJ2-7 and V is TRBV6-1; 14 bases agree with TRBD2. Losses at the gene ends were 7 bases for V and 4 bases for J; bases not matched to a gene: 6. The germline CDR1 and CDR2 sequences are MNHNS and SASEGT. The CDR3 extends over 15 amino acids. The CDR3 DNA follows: TGTGCCAGCATCGGACTAGCGGGAGGCTCATACGAGCAGTACTTC. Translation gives CASIGLAGGSYEQYF.

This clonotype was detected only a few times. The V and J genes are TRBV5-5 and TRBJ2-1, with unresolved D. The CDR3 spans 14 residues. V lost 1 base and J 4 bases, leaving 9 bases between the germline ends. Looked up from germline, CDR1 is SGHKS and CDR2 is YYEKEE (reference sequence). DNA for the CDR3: TGTGCCAGCAGCTTGATGTGGCCTTACAATGAGCAGTTCTTC. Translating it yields CASSLMWPYNEQFF.

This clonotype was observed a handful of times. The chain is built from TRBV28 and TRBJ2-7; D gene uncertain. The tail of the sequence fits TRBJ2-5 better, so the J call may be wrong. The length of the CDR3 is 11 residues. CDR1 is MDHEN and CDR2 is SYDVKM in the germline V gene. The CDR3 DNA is TGTGCCAGCGCCGTCCACGAGACCCAGTACTTC. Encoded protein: CASAVHETQYF.

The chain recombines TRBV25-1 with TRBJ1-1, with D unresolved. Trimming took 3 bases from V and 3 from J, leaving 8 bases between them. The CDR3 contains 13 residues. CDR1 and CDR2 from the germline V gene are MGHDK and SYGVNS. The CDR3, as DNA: TGTGCCAGCAGTGATCAAGGATACACTGAAGCTTTCTTT. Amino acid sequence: CASSDQGYTEAFF.

Here the CDR3 reads CASSRLAGRETQYF. Here the CDR3 DNA reads TGTGCCAGCAGCCGACTAGCGGGCCGGGAGACCCAGTACTTC. The chain employs TRBV11-2 and TRBJ2-5, with TRBD2 identical over 10 bases. The CDR3 totals 14 residues. Germline V gene sequence: CDR1 SGHAT, CDR2 FQNNGV. V trimming: 5 bases; J trimming: 5 bases; junction bases outside the gene matches: 5.

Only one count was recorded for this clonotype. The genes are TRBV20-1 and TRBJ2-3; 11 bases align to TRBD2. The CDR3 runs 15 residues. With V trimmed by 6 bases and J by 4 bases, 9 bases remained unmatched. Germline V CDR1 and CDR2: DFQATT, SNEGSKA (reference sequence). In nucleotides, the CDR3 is TGCAGTGCCAGCTGGCTAGCGGGAGGTCCAGATACGCAGTATTTT. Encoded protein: CSASWLAGGPDTQYF.

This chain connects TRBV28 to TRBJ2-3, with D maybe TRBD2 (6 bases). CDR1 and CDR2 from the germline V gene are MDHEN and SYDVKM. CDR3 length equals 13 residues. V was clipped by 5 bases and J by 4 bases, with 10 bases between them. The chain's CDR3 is CASSASAADTQYF. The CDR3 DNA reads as TGTGCCAGCAGTGCTAGCGCCGCAGATACGCAGTATTTT.

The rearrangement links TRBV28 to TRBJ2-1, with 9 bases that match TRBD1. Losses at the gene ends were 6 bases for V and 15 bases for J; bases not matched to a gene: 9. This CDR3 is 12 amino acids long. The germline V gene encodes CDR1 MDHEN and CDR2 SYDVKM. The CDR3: CASSGPGQGPFF. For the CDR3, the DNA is TGTGCCAGCAGCGGGCCGGGACAGGGTCCGTTCTTC.

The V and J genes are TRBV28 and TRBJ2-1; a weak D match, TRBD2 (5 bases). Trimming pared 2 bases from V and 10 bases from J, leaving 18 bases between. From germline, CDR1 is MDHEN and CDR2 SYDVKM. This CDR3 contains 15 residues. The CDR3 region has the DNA TGTGCCAGCAGTTTAGTTGGACTCCCGACGGGCGAGCAGTTCTTC. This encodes CASSLVGLPTGEQFF.

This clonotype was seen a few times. The CDR3 coding sequence is TGTGCCAGCAGTTACCAATCCGGACAGCCAGCCAAAAACATTCAGTACTTC. Its protein is CASSYQSGQPAKNIQYF. V gene TRBV6-6 combines with J gene TRBJ2-4, with D possibly matching TRBD1 (6 bases). CDR3 length equals 17 residues. The germline gives CDR1 MNHNY, CDR2 SVGAGI (reference sequence). The germline V and J ends were trimmed by 2 bases and 0 bases, with 14 bases remaining between them.

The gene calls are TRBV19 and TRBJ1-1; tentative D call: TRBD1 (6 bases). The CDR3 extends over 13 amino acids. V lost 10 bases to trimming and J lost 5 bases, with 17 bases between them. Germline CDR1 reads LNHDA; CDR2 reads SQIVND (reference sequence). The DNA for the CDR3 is TGTGCCACCCGGTCCCAGGGGAATACTGAAGCTTTCTTT. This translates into CATRSQGNTEAFF.

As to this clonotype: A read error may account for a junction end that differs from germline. CDR3 sequence (DNA): TGTGTCAGCAGTTTGACTTTCCCTCCCAATGAGCAGTTCTTC. Translated, it gives CVSSLTFPPNEQFF. This chain uses TRBV12-3 or TRBV12-4 with TRBJ2-1; D not certain. CDR3 length: 14 residues.

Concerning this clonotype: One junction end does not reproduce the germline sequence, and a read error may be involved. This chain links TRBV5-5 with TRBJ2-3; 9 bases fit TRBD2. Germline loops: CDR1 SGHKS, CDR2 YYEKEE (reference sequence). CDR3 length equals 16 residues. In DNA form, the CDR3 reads TGTGCCAACAGCTTTCTGGCGGGGGGGCCCGCAGATACGCAGTATTTT. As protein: CANSFLAGGPADTQYF.

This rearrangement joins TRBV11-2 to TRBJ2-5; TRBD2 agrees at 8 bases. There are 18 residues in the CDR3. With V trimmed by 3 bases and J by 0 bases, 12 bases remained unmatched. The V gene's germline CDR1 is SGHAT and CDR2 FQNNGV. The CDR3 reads CASSFRAGGQTYQETQYF. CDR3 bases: TGTGCCAGCAGCTTCAGGGCGGGGGGCCAGACGTACCAAGAGACCCAGTACTTC.

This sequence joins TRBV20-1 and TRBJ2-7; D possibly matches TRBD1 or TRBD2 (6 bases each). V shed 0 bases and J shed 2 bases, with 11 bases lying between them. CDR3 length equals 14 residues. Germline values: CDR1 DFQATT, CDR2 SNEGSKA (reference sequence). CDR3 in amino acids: CSARDSGAAYEQYF. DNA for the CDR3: TGCAGTGCTAGAGATTCGGGGGCGGCCTACGAGCAGTACTTC.